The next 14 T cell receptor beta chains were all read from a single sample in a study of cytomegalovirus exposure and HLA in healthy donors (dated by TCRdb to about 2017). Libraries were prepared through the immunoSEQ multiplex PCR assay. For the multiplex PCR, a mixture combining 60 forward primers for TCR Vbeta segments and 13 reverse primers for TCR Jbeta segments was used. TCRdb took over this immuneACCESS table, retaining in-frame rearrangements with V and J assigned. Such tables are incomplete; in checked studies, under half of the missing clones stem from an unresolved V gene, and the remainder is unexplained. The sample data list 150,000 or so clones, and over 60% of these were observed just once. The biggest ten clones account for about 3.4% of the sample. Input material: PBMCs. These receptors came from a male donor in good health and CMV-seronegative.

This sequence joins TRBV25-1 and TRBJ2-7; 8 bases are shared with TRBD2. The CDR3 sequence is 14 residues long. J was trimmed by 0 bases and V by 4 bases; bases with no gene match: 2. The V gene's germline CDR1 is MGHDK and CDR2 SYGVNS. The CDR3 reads CASSVGTSSYEQYF. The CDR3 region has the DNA TGTGCCAGCAGTGTCGGGACTAGCTCCTACGAGCAGTACTTC.

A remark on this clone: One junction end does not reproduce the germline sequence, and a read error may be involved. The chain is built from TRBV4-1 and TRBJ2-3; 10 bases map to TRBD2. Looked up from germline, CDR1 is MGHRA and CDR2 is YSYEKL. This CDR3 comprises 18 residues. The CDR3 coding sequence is TGCGCCAGCGATCGGATACACGGGACTAGCGAGAAGACAGATGCGCAGTATTTT. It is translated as CASDRIHGTSEKTDAQYF.

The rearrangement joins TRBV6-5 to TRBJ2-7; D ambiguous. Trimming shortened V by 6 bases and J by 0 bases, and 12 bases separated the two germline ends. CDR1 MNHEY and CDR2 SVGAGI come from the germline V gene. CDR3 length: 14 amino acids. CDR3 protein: CASRPDFISYEQYF. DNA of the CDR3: TGTGCCAGCAGGCCTGACTTCATCTCCTACGAGCAGTACTTC.

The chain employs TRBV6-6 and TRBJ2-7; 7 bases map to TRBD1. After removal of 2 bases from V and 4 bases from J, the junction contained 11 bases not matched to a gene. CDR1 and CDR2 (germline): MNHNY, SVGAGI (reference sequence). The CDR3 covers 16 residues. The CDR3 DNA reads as TGTGCCAGCAGTTACGGCGGCCAGGGGGAAGGTTACGAGCAGTACTTC. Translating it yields CASSYGGQGEGYEQYF.

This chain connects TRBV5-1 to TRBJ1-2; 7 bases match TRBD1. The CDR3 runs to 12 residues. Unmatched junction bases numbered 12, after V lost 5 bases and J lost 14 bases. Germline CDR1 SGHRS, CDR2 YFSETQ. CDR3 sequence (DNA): TGCGCCAGCAGATCCGACAGGGCGGGACAAACCTTC. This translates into CASRSDRAGQTF.

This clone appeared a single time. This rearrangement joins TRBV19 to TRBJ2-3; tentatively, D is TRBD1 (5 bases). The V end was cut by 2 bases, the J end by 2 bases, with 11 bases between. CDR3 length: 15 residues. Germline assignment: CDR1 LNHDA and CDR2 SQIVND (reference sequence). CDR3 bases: TGTGCCAGTAGTATATCCACAGGTTTCACAGATACGCAGTATTTT. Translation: CASSISTGFTDTQYF. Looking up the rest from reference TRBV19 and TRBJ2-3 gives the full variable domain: DGGITQSPKYLFRKEGQNVTLSCEQNLNHDAMYWYRQDPGQGLRLIYYSQIVNDFQKGDIAEGYSVSREKKESFPLTVTSAQKNPTAFYLCASSISTGFTDTQYFGPGTRLTVL.

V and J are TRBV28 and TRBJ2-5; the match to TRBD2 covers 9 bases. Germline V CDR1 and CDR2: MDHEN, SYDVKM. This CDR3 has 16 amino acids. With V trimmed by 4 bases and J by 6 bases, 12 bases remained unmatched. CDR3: CASSSLSGSPAKTQYF. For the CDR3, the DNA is TGTGCCAGCAGTTCCCTTAGCGGGAGCCCCGCGAAGACCCAGTACTTC.

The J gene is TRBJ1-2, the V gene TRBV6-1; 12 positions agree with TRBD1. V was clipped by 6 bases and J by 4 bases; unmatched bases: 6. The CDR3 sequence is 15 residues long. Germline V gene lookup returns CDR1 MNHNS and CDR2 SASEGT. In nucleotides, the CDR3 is TGTGCCAGCAGAACTGGGACAGGGGGCATCTATGGCTACACCTTC. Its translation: CASRTGTGGIYGYTF.

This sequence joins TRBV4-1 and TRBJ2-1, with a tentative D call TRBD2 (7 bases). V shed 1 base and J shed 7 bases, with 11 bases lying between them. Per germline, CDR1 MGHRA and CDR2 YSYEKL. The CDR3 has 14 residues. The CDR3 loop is CASSQAGGPNEQFF. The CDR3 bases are TGCGCCAGCAGCCAAGCGGGGGGCCCTAATGAGCAGTTCTTC.

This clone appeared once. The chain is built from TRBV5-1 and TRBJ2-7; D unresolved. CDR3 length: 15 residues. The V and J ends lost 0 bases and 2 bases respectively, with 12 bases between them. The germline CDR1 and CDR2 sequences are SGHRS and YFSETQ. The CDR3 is CASSLVSPPTYEQYF. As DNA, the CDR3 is TGCGCCAGCAGCTTGGTAAGCCCCCCGACCTACGAGCAGTACTTC.

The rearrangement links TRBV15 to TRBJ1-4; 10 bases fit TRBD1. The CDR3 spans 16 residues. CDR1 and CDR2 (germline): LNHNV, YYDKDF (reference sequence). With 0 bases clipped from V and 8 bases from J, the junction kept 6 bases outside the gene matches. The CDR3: CATSRDKGTGVEKLFF. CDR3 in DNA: TGTGCCACCAGCAGAGATAAGGGGACAGGGGTCGAAAAACTGTTTTTT.

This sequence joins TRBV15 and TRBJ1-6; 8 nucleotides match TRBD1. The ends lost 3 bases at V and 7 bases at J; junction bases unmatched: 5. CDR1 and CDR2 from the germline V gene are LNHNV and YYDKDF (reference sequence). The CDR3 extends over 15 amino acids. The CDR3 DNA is TGTGCCACCAGCAGTTGGGCAGGGGGCAATTCACCCCTCCACTTT. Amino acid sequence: CATSSWAGGNSPLHF.

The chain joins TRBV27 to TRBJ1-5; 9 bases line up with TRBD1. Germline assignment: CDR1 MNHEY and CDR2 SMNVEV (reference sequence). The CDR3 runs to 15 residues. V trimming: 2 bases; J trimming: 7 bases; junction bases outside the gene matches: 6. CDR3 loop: CASSLNRGPGQPQHF. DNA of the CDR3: TGTGCCAGCAGTTTAAACAGGGGGCCCGGACAGCCCCAGCATTTT.

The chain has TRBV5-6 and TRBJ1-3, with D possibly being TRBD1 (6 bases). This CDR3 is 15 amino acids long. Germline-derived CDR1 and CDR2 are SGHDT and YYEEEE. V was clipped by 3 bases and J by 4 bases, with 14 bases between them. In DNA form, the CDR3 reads TGTGCCAGCAGCTATCTACAGGGATCCGGAAACACCATATATTTT. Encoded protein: CASSYLQGSGNTIYF.